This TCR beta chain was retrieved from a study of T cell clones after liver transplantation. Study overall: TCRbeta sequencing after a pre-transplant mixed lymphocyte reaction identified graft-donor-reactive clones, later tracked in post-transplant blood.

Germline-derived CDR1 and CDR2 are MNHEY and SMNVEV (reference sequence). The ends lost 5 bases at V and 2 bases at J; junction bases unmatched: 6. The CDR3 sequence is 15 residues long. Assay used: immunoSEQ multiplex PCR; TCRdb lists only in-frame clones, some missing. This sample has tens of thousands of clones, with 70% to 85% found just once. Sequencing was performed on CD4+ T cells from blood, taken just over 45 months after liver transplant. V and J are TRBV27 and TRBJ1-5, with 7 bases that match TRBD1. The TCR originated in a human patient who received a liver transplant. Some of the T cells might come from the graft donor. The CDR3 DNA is TGTGCCAGCAGTGTACAGGGGTTAGGCAATCAGCCCCAGCATTTT. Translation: CASSVQGLGNQPQHF.